Each of the 4 T cell receptor beta chains below was sequenced from the same sample in a study of blood T cell repertoires in COVID-19. Assay used: immunoSEQ multiplex PCR; TCRdb lists only in-frame clones, some missing. In the table there are roughly 280,000 clones, roughly 86% of which are singletons. Specimen: PBMCs or T cells enriched from blood (not recorded which). All receptors come from a woman in her fifties or sixties who had recovered from COVID-19.

This chain joins TRBV6-5 and TRBJ1-6; 9 positions agree with TRBD1. V gave up 5 bases and J gave up 8 bases; unmatched junction bases: 4. The CDR3 has 14 amino acids. CDR1 and CDR2 (germline): MNHEY, SVGAGI. CDR3 sequence reads: CASSTGTGYSPLHF. The CDR3, as DNA: TGTGCCAGCAGTACCGGGACAGGGTATTCACCCCTCCACTTT.

The chain recombines TRBV16 with TRBJ1-1, with D maybe TRBD1 (5 bases). Trimming took 2 bases from V and 3 from J, leaving 10 bases between them. Germline V lookup: CDR1 KGHSY, CDR2 FQNENV. This CDR3 comprises 14 residues. CDR3 loop: CASSQTTGYTEAFF. CDR3 coding DNA: TGTGCCAGCAGCCAAACTACAGGCTACACTGAAGCTTTCTTT.

The chain couples TRBV7-2 to TRBJ1-1, with D possibly TRBD1 on 6 matching bases. The germline gives CDR1 SGHTA, CDR2 FQGNSA. The length of the CDR3 is 16 residues. V was cut by 10 bases and J by 1 base, with 22 bases left in between. CDR3 in DNA: TGTGCCATCCCCAGAAGCCTCGGGACACCGAACACTGAAGCTTTCTTT. It translates to CAIPRSLGTPNTEAFF.

In DNA, the CDR3 is TGCGCCAGTAACAGGAATATGGTCGAAAAACTGTTTTTT. Amino acids: CASNRNMVEKLFF. The chain carries TRBV10-2 and TRBJ1-4; weak D call: TRBD1 (5 bases). Germline assignment: CDR1 WSHSY and CDR2 SAAADI. This CDR3 is built from 13 residues. V shed 9 bases and J shed 8 bases, with 16 bases lying between them.